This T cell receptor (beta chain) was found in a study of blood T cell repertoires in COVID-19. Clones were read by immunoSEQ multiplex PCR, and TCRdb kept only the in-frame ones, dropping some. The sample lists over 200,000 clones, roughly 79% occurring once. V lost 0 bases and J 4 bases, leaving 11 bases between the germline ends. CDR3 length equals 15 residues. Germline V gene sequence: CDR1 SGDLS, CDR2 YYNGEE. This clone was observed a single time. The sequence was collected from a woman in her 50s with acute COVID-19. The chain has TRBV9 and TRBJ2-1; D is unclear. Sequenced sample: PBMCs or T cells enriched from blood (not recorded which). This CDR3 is CASSVAVAKYNEQFF. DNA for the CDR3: TGTGCCAGCAGCGTAGCGGTCGCTAAATACAATGAGCAGTTCTTC.